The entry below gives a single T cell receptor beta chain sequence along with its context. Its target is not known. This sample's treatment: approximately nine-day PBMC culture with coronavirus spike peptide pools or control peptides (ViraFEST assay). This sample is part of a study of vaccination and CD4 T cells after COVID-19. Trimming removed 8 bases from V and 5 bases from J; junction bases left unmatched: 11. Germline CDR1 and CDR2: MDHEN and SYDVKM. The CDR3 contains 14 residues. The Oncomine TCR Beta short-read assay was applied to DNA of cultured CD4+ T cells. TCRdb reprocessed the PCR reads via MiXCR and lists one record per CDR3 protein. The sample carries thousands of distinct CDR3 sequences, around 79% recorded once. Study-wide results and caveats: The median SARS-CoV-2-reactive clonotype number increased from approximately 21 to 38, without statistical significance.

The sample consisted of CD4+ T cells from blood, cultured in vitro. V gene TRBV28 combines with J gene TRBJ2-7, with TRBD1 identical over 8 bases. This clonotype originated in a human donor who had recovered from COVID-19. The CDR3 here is CASLRPDRDHEQYF. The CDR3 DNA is TGTGCCAGCCTGAGGCCGGACAGGGACCACGAGCAGTACTTC.